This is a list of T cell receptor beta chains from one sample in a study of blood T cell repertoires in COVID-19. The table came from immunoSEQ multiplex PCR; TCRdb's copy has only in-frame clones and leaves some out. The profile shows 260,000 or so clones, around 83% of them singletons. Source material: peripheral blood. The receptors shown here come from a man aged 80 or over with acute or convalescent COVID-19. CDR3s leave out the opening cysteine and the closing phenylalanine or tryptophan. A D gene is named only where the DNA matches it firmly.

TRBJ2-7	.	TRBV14	ASSQGASEYYEQY
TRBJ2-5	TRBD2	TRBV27	ASSFDGLAGGQETQY
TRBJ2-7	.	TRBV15	ATSREVSVLEQY
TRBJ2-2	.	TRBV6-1	ASSVYVWRGRDTGELF
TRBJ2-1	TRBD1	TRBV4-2	ASSQDWTGTYNEQF
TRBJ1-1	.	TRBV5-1	ASSLTEHTEAF
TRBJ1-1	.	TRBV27	ASSMGLALNTEAF
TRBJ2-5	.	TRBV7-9	ASSEGTRAGSWETQY
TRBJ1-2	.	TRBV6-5	ASSYRGSGYT
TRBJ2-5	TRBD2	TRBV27	ASSFKSGRTETQY
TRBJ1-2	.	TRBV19	ASTPARGWDGYT
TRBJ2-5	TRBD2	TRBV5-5	ASSHPGGQETQY
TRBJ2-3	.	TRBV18	ASSPISGPDTQY
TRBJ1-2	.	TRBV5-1	ASSLLGDLHNGYT
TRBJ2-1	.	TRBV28	ASSLQYNEQF
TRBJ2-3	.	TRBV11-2	ASSSQGGYSTDTQY
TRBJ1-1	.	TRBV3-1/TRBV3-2	ASSQDVRVNTEAF
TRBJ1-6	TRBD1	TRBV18	ASSPGQGDSPLH
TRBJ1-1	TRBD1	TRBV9	ASSFGTGVTEAF
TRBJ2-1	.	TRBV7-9	ASSLEWGDRF
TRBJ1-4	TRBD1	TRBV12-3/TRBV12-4	ASSFGQGGKLF
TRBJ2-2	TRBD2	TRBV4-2	ASSQASGNTGELF
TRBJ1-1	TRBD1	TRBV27	ASRSFGGQLVWNTEAF
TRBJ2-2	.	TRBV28	ASSLSSAPNTGELF
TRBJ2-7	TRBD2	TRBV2	ASSDHVGGRGAYEQY
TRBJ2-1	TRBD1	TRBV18	ASSPGTVEQF
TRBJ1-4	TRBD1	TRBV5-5	ASSLGQGSYEKLF
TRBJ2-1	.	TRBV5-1	ASSVTGYTEQF
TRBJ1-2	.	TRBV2	ASSESLLYGYT
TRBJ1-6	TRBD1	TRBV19	ASRTTQGVVSPLH
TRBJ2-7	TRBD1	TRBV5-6	ASSFTGGSEQY
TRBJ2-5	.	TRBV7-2	ASSPEGTAGRETQY
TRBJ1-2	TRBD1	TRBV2	ASRAGTGVGYGYT
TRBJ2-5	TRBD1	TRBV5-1	ASSLGDRGKETQY
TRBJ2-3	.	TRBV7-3	ASSPDYSTDTQY
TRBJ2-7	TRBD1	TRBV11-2	ASSPRGQSFQY
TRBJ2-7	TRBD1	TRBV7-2	ASSSPGQYEQY
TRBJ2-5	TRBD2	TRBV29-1	SVGQLAGETQY
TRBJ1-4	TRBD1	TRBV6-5	ASRGDRGNEKLF
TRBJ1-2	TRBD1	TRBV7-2	ASSSPGSDRVSGYT
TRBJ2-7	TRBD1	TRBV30	AWSVGGQGAREQY
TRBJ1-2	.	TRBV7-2	ASSPTPGNYGYT
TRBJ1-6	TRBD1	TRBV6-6	ASSARGQQNSPLH
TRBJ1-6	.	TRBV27	ASSLWLDNSPLH
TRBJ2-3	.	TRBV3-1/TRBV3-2	ASSQDLRGLTDTQY
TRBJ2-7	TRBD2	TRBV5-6	ASSLGASGTPSYEQY
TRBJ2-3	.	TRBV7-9	ASSLEHDTQY
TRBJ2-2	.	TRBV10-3	AISDGQYTGELF
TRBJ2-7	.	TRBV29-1	SVDQSPFPLWQVGPYEQY
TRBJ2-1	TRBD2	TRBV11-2	ASSLSRLAGAYNEQF
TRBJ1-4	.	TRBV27	ASSLRMDILKGGNEKLF
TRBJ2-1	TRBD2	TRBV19	ASSIDSGGAGYNEQF
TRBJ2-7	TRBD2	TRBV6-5	ASSGGTSGSYEQY
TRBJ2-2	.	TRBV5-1	ASSETGLRTGELF